The 5 T cell receptor beta chains reported below all come from one sample, sequenced in a study of T cell repertoires in cytomegalovirus infection. MiXCR, run by TCRdb on the reads, gives a single entry per CDR3 protein. This table has roughly 860,000 distinct CDR3 sequences, around a third appearing once. Their recognized antigens are unknown. The material was cultured CD8+ T cells from PBMCs, obtained from culture after CMV antigen stimulation. The source is a human donor in good health (CMV status not recorded). Some clones in this sample may be carry-over from other donors' samples.

This sequence joins TRBV27 and TRBJ1-6; 9 nucleotides match TRBD1. CDR1 MNHEY and CDR2 SMNVEV come from the germline V gene (reference sequence). This CDR3 is 15 amino acids long. V was clipped by 5 bases and J by 6 bases; unmatched bases: 5. CDR3: CASSPGQGFNSPLHF. For the CDR3, the DNA is TGTGCCAGCAGTCCAGGACAGGGGTTTAATTCACCCCTCCACTTT.

This sequence joins TRBV7-9 and TRBJ2-1; D is perhaps TRBD2 (6 bases). The V gene's germline CDR1 is SEHNR and CDR2 FQNEAQ (reference sequence). Trimming pared 5 bases from V and 3 bases from J, leaving 11 bases between. CDR3 size: 14 residues. CDR3 bases: TGTGCCAGCAGCGACGGGACTTACTACAATGAGCAGTTCTTC. Translation gives CASSDGTYYNEQFF. Supplemented by reference TRBV7-9 and TRBJ2-1, the full variable domain reads DTGVSQNPRHKITKRGQNVTFRCDPISEHNRLYWYRQTLGQGPEFLTYFQNEAQLEKSRLLSDRFSAERPKGSFSTLEIQRTEQGDSAMYLCASSDGTYYNEQFFGPGTRLTVL.

The rearrangement links TRBV7-8 to TRBJ2-6; D not certain. Trimming took 5 bases from V and 4 from J, leaving 12 bases between them. Per the germline V gene, CDR1 is SGHVS and CDR2 is FQNEAQ. The CDR3 covers 15 residues. CDR3 loop: CASSHGRDGANVLTF. The CDR3 DNA is TGTGCCAGCAGCCACGGGCGAGACGGGGCCAACGTCCTGACTTTC.

The rearrangement joins TRBV7-2 to TRBJ1-1, with D hard to call. The CDR3 sequence is 15 residues long. V was trimmed by 0 bases and J by 0 bases, leaving 8 bases between them. Per the germline V gene, CDR1 is SGHTA and CDR2 is FQGNSA. The CDR3 nucleotides read TGTGCCAGCAGCTTAGCACCGATTCTGAACACTGAAGCTTTCTTT. Amino acids: CASSLAPILNTEAFF.

The genes are TRBV28 and TRBJ2-5; perhaps TRBD2 as D (5 bases). The germline V gene encodes CDR1 MDHEN and CDR2 SYDVKM. The CDR3 runs to 14 residues. Trimming stripped 1 base from V and 3 bases from J, with 9 bases between. Here the CDR3 reads CASSLFSSKETQYF. The DNA of the CDR3 is TGTGCCAGCAGTTTATTTTCTAGCAAAGAGACCCAGTACTTC.